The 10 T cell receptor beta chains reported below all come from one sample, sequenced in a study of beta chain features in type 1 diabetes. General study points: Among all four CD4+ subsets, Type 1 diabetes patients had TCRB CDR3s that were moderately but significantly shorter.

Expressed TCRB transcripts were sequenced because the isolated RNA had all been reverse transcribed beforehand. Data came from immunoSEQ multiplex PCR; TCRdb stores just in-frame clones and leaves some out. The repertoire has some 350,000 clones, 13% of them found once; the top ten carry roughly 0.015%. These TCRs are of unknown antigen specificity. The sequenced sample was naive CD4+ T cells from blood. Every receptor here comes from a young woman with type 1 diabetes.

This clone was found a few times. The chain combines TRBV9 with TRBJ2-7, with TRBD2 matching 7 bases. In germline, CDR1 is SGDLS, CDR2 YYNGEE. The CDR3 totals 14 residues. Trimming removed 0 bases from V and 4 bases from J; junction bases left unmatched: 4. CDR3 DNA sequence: TGTGCCAGCAGCGTAGACCCCGGGGGGTACGAGCAGTACTTC. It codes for CASSVDPGGYEQYF.

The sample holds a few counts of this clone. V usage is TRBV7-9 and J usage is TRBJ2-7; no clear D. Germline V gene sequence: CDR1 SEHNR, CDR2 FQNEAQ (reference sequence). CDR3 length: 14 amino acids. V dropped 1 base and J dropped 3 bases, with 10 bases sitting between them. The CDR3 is CASSLGQSSYEQYF. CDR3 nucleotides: TGTGCCAGCAGCTTAGGGCAGTCAAGCTACGAGCAGTACTTC.

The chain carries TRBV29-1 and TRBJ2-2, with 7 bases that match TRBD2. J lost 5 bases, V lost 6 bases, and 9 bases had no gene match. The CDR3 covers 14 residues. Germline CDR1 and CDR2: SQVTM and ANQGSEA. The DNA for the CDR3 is TGCAGCGTCGGTTGGGGGGGAGGGACCGGGGAGCTGTTTTTT. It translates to CSVGWGGGTGELFF.

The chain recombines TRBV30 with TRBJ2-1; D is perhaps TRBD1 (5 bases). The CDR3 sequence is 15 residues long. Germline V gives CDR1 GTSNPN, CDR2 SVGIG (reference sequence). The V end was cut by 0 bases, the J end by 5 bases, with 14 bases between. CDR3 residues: CAWSVRHRINNEQFF. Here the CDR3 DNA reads TGTGCCTGGAGTGTACGACACAGGATAAACAATGAGCAGTTCTTC. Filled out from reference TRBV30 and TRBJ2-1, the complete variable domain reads SQTIHQWPATLVQPVGSPLSLECTVEGTSNPNLYWYRQAAGRGLQLLFYSVGIGQISSEVPQNLSASRPQDRQFILSSKKLLLSDSGFYLCAWSVRHRINNEQFFGPGTRLTVL.

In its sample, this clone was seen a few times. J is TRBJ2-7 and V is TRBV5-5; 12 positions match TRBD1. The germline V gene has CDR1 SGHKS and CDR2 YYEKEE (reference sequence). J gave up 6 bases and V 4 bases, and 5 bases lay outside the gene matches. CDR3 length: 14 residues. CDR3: CASSIRDRGLEQYF. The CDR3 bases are TGTGCCAGCAGCATCCGGGACAGGGGGCTCGAGCAGTACTTC.

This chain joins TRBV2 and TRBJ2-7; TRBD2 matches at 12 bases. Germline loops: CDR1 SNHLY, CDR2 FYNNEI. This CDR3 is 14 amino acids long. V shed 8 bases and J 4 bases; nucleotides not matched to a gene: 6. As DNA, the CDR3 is TGTGCCAGCCACGGGACTAGCGGGCTTTACGAGCAGTACTTC. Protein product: CASHGTSGLYEQYF. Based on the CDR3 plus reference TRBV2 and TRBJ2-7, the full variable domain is EPEVTQTPSHQVTQMGQEVILRCVPISNHLYFYWYRQILGQKVEFLVSFYNNEISEKSEIFDDQFSVERPDGSNFTLKIRSTKLEDSAMYFCASHGTSGLYEQYFGPGTRLTVT.

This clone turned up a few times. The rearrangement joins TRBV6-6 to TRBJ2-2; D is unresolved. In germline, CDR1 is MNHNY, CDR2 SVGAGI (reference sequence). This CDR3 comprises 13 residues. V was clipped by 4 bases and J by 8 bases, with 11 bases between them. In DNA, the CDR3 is TGTGCCAGCAGTTCCCCTATGAGAGGGGAGCTGTTTTTT. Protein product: CASSSPMRGELFF.

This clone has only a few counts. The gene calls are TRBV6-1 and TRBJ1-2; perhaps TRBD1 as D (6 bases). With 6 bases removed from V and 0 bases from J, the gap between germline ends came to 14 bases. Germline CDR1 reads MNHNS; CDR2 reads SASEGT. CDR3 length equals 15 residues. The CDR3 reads CASRSSGTPNYGYTF. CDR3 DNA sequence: TGTGCCAGCAGATCCTCTGGGACACCTAACTATGGCTACACCTTC.

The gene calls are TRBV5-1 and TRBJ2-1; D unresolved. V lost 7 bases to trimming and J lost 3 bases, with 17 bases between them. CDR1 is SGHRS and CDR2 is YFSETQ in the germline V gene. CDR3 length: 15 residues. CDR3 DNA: TGCGCCAGCCGTGAATCGCCAAGCAACTACAATGAGCAGTTCTTC. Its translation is CASRESPSNYNEQFF.

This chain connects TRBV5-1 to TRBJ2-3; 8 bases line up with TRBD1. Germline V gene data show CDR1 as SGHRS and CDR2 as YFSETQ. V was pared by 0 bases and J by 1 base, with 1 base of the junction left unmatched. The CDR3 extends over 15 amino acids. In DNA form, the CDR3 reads TGCGCCAGCAGCTTGGCGACAGGGGGCACAGATACGCAGTATTTT. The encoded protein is CASSLATGGTDTQYF. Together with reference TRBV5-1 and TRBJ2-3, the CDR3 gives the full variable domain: KAGVTQTPRYLIKTRGQQVTLSCSPISGHRSVSWYQQTPGQGLQFLFEYFSETQRNKGNFPGRFSGRQFSNSRSEMNVSTLELGDSALYLCASSLATGGTDTQYFGPGTRLTVL.